This T cell receptor beta chain is from a study of cytomegalovirus exposure and HLA in healthy donors (dated by TCRdb to the late 2010s). With regard to the full study: In an earlier analysis of fewer than 750 of the donors, 276 Gb of sequence data and 117 million unique TCR beta sequences from roughly 200 million T cells were reported. Among 350 to 400 genotyped donors of the cohort, an average of approximately 240,000 unique TCR beta nucleotide sequences were sequenced per donor, around 20% of them non-productive. The later analysis used no new phenotypic data to find candidate immune exposures, relying instead on TCR beta sequences and their occurrence across donors. Besides the first cohort of 666 subjects, a separate validation cohort made up of over a hundred different subjects was used. A later genetic analysis took genome-wide SNP genotypes for about 65% of the 666 donors and used that subset as a discovery cohort. The study combined high-throughput TCR immunosequencing, statistical association of individual TCRs with disease status, and machine learning to predict cytomegalovirus infection status. To study patterns of TCR occurrence, a later analysis re-analyzed previously published TCR beta repertoires from 600 to 750 donors and added high-resolution HLA genotyping. HLA typing covered class I and class II loci at four-digit resolution. Typing coverage varied by locus: roughly 620-640 donors for A, B, C, DRB1 and DQB1; some 520 for DQA1; about 600 for DPA1; around 490 for DPB1. All discovery cohort repertoires had been generated on a single sequencing platform. About 280 gigabases of sequencing data and approximately 84 million unique TCR sequences were included in an early release covering roughly 600 HLA-typed donors. Of the 398 genotyped donors, roughly 76% were placed in the genetic ancestry cluster associated with self-reported Caucasian donors. The study aimed to test whether cataloging public T cell receptors could reveal signatures of past pathogen exposure. A handful of DR-DQ haplotypes were handled as single units for association and clustering because linkage in the cohort was strong. Alongside the repertoire data, information on donor age, sex, ethnicity and CMV serostatus was compiled. To decide whether each TCR beta V gene segment behaved as functional or pseudogenic, an earlier analysis of approximately 620 of the donors relied on high-throughput TCR beta sequencing. The T cell repertoires of roughly 660 subjects were profiled by immunosequencing and related to cytomegalovirus serostatus.

As to this clone: Its antigen is unknown. No qualities accompany the bases; no much larger clone lies one base away.

On the study overall, not on this receptor specifically: The only immune exposure information available for the cohort was CMV serostatus. Broadly in line with IMGT annotations, most TCR beta V segments showed up in productive rearrangements about 87% or about 30% of the time in an earlier analysis of 587 of the donors. Correlated functional status among segregating V segments might reflect linkage disequilibrium, but an unknown experimental factor could not be ruled out. Specific HLA alleles were associated with 16,951 TCR beta sequences at a false discovery rate of 0.05 in a later analysis. In this cohort, only TCR beta chains were sequenced, and detectable features were limited by the absence of alpha or paired-chain data. The presence/absence analyses assumed that sequencing depth was roughly uniform across donors, and that assumption may not be true. The authors suggested that the approach could potentially be generalized to other disease states and immunological phenotypes. The classifier was reported to diagnose cytomegalovirus status with high specificity and sensitivity in both the original and validation cohorts. Compared with equally common non-associated chains, HLA-associated TCR beta chains in a later analysis were more clonally expanded and had lower generation probabilities. The study listed 164 TCR beta chains as associated with cytomegalovirus. Some IMGT-functional V segments, including TRBV6-2 and TRBV6-3, could not be distinguished by the 87-base-pair reads and were therefore excluded. According to a later analysis, most CMV-associated TCR beta chains appeared to be HLA-restricted, and the HLA associations seemed to be driven largely by CMV exposure. The sequencing pipeline was judged likely to have produced a cluster of highly shared sequence variants as a technical artifact. Because some donors lacked HLA typing at each locus, the association tests relied only on the typed subset. When HLA alleles, especially DR and DQ, strongly co-occurred, TCR associations were difficult to assign to individual alleles. Compared with the approximately 600-donor mean, donors in an Asian-associated ancestry cluster had fewer N-insertions in productive TCRs, according to a later genetic analysis. According to a later analysis, parvovirus B19, influenza, CMV and Epstein-Barr virus appeared linked to several top co-occurrence clusters. A further reported finding was that TCR beta sequences accurately predicted the HLA-A and HLA-B alleles for most subjects in the first cohort. In vitro tests confirmed that three of the cytomegalovirus-associated TCR beta chains recognize cytomegalovirus antigens. In a later analysis, TCR association rates were found to vary across HLA loci, with the most associated TCRs seen for DRB1 alleles and the fewest for HLA-C alleles. The earlier analysis of approximately 540 of the donors excluded approximately 15 rarely observed V segments, including chromosome 9 orphons, because counts were too low. A later genetic analysis associated a missense DCLRE1C variant with V-gene and J-gene trimming of TCR beta chains, and an independent cohort replicated the association. Most TCR sequences were observed very rarely across donors, whereas some public TCRs were present in many individuals.

The cohort consisted of approximately 670 healthy bone marrow donors. At the time of sampling, all cohort members were nominally healthy, though unrecorded immune exposures were likely present. The donor was CMV seronegative and was included in the group of 352 seronegative cohort members. Every donor gave a peripheral blood sample, and the peripheral blood mononuclear cells from that sample were used for TCR beta sequencing. Genomic DNA extraction from the blood cell samples was performed with the Qiagen DNeasy Blood Extraction Kit. According to the germline V gene, CDR1 reads KGHSH and CDR2 reads LQKENI. From cysteine to phenylalanine, the CDR3 is 13 amino acids long. The retained sequence is limited to the CDR3, 39 bases, with the frame set at the first base. The junction shows trimming of 5 bases on V and 4 bases on J, plus 11 bases between the germline ends. To prepare the library, the immunoSEQ multiplex PCR assay was applied. For the multiplex PCR, a mixture combining 60 forward primers for TCR Vbeta segments and 13 reverse primers for TCR Jbeta segments was used. The CDR3 region of rearranged TCR beta genes was amplified from genomic DNA by a multiplex PCR assay. The Illumina HiSeq System was used to sequence the amplified TCR beta libraries as 87-base-pair reads. The authors' analysis ran thus. In a later analysis, roughly 80 million unique TCR beta chains were counted across the approximately 670 repertoires, and roughly 11 million of these chains were shared by at least two donors. Raw reads were error-corrected and collapsed into unique sequences by a nearest-neighbor algorithm in which closely related sequences were merged to remove PCR and sequencing errors. CDR3 sequences were aligned to IMGT reference sequences to assign V, D and J gene segments. For a sequence to be retained, at least a six-nucleotide match to both a V gene segment and a J gene segment was required. A rearrangement counted as productive if the CDR3 had no stop codons and remained in frame with V and J, and every other rearrangement counted as non-productive. CDR3 was defined by IMGT convention, running from the second conserved V-encoded cysteine to the conserved J-encoded phenylalanine. Sequences without an unambiguous match to a single V gene segment were excluded from the earlier analysis of 500 to 700 of the donors. An earlier analysis of a few hundred of the donors called V segments functional above 56.7% productive rearrangements and segregating when the between-donor standard deviation exceeded 5%. A statistical classification framework was developed to diagnose cytomegalovirus status using the catalog of TCR beta chain sequences. A later analysis assigned V and J genes by comparing TCR nucleotide sequences with IMGT/GENE-DB human TR gene sequences. A later analysis assigned CDR3 sequences and most-parsimonious VDJ recombination scenarios with the TCRdist pipeline. In a later analysis, every TCR beta chain was defined by the combination of its CDR3 amino acid sequence and its V-gene family, and reads without a unique V-gene family were dropped. As a way to deal with suspected cross-contamination and a sequencing artifact, a later analysis dropped over 550 nucleotide sequences that were highly shared and had low generation probability. In a later analysis, a clonal expansion index was calculated for each public chain from normalized within-repertoire ranks of inferred template counts. A later analysis computed generation probabilities with a VDJ recombination model fitted to out-of-frame rearrangements, and checked the results against IGoR. In a later analysis, hypergeometric tests were used to score TCR-TCR, TCR-HLA and TCR-CMV co-occurrence, with a repertoire-size bias correction applied to TCR pairs. A later analysis estimated false discovery rates by permuting HLA or CMV assignments 20 times. A later analysis grouped co-occurring TCRs with DBSCAN, adding TCRdist sequence similarity when clustering within HLA-allele-positive subsets. Repertoires with fewer than 30,000 or more than 120,000 public chains were left out of co-occurrence clustering, as were about five repertoires with anomalous nucleotide sharing. TCRdb's version of the immuneACCESS table is confined to in-frame rearrangements and falls short of the full clone set. An unresolved V gene accounts for under half of the shortfall where checked; the remainder is of unknown origin. V, J and clone size are taken as reported in that table, and D and trimming were inferred from the DNA itself. The table for this sample lists 65,000 to 75,000 clones; roughly four fifths of them were counted only once. Around 6.3% of the sample is held by the ten biggest clonotypes.

Sample: PBMCs. The rearranged chain carries TRBV18 and TRBJ2-5; a tentative D match to TRBD2 spans 6 bases. The TCR originated in a man aged 50 to 60 in good health and CMV-seronegative. The nucleotide sequence reads TGTGCCAGCTCATTGGGACTGGTAGAGACCCAGTACTTC. This translates into CASSLGLVETQYF.